This T cell receptor beta chain is from a study of blood T cell repertoires in COVID-19. Study summary: The samples span acute and convalescent COVID-19 from the United States, Italy and Spain. PBMCs, B-cell-depleted T cells, or T cells provided the cDNA or gDNA that made up the material.

Trimming left V 0 bases short and J 4 bases short, with 7 bases between. CDR1 SGHTS and CDR2 YDEGEE come from the germline V gene. The CDR3 length is 13 residues. Per the study methods: It was from reference gene primer amplification that nucleated cell counts were estimated. Clones were sequenced by immunoSEQ multiplex PCR, and TCRdb holds only the in-frame ones, with some missing. From that table come the V and J calls and clone size; the DNA was used to work out D and trimming. Here the sample spans 110,000 or so clones, roughly 85% being singletons. Sequencing was carried out using peripheral blood. The receptor was isolated from a woman aged 55 to 70 with acute or convalescent COVID-19. The chain combines TRBV5-8 with TRBJ1-2; the D is unclear. The CDR3, as DNA: TGTGCCAGCAGCTTGGCCTCGGTCTATGGCTACACCTTC. Its protein product is CASSLASVYGYTF. The full variable domain, with the rest looked up from reference TRBV5-8 and TRBJ1-2, is EAGVTQSPTHLIKTRGQQATLRCSPISGHTSVYWYQQALGLGLQFLLWYDEGEERNRGNFPPRFSGRQFPNYSSELNVNALELEDSALYLCASSLASVYGYTFGSGTRLTVV.